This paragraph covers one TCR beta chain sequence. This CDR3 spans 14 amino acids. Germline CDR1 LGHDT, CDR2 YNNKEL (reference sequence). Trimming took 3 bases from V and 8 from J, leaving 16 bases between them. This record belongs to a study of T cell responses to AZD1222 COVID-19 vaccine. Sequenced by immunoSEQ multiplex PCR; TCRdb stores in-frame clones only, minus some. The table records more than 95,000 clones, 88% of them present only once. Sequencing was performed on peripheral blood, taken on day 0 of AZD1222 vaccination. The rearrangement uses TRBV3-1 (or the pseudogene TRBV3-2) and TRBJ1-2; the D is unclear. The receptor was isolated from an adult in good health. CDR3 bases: TGTGCCAGCAGCCAGTTCGGGTCAGCCGTCGGCTACACCTTC. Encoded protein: CASSQFGSAVGYTF.